This T cell receptor beta chain was recorded in a study of T cell responses to AZD1222 COVID-19 vaccine. To note about this clone: Antigen specificity is unknown.

The study, taken as a whole, reports: Along spike, vaccine-associated CD4 TCRs were found throughout, with dominance at 160-218 and 743-854. Sampled repertoires all dated from after the peak T cell response. The sample set comprised mostly white British donors with more females, and clonal diversity was possibly underestimated. Unmutated variant regions are reportedly targeted by nearly half of spike-specific TCRs.

Produced via immunoSEQ multiplex PCR; TCRdb's table is partial and in-frame only. The sample yields more than 110,000 clones, 93% seen once. CDR3 size: 16 residues. CDR1 and CDR2 from the germline V gene are SEHNR and FQNEAQ (reference sequence). Trimming stripped 1 base from V and 4 bases from J, with 16 bases between. This clonotype was obtained from an adult in good health. The chain uses TRBV7-9 and TRBJ1-1; unclear D gene. The sequencing here drew on peripheral blood, taken on day 0 of AZD1222 vaccination. DNA for the CDR3: TGTGCCAGCAGCTTAGTCGGTCCCGAAAGTGGCACTGAAGCTTTCTTT. Residues: CASSLVGPESGTEAFF.